Below are 4 T cell receptor beta chains sequenced from a single sample in a study of Ad26.COV2.S vaccination and SARS-CoV-2 variants. TCRdb's copy holds only in-frame clones and misses some; the assay was immunoSEQ multiplex PCR. The table shows some 340,000 clones, with about 86% occurring only once. Treatment in this sample: around 19 received Ad26.COV2.S at low or high dose, single or two shots; 5 received placebo; per-sample allocation not given. Samples came from day 63 after the first vaccine or placebo injection. The material was peripheral blood, obtained in a trial of Ad26.COV2.S vaccine versus placebo. The receptor source for this set is a person aged 18-60 years who received the Ad26.COV2.S COVID-19 vaccine or a placebo.

The chain is built from TRBV5-1 and TRBJ1-6; D not certain. V gave up 2 bases and J gave up 6 bases, with 3 bases separating them. The CDR3 runs 12 residues. The V gene's germline CDR1 is SGHRS and CDR2 YFSETQ. The CDR3 DNA reads TGCGCCAGCAGCTTTGGTAATTCACCCCTCCACTTT. This translates into CASSFGNSPLHF. The whole variable domain, remainder taken from reference TRBV5-1 and TRBJ1-6, is KAGVTQTPRYLIKTRGQQVTLSCSPISGHRSVSWYQQTPGQGLQFLFEYFSETQRNKGNFPGRFSGRQFSNSRSEMNVSTLELGDSALYLCASSFGNSPLHFGNGTRLTVT.

This chain connects TRBV19 to TRBJ1-6; D possibly corresponds to TRBD1 (6 bases). With 3 bases removed from V and 5 bases from J, the gap between germline ends came to 8 bases. Germline-derived CDR1 and CDR2 are LNHDA and SQIVND (reference sequence). The CDR3 contains 14 residues. The CDR3 region has the DNA TGTGCCAGTAGTATTAGACAGGATAATTCACCCCTCCACTTT. Its translation is CASSIRQDNSPLHF.

The chain uses TRBV5-1 and TRBJ2-1, with 8 positions matching TRBD2. Trimming took 7 bases from V and 7 from J; bases not matched to a gene: 10. The CDR3 runs to 14 residues. Germline CDR1 is SGHRS and CDR2 is YFSETQ. CDR3 in amino acids: CASVGGGRGNEQFF. The CDR3, as DNA: TGCGCCAGCGTCGGCGGGGGGAGAGGTAATGAGCAGTTCTTC. Together with reference TRBV5-1 and TRBJ2-1, the CDR3 gives the full variable domain: KAGVTQTPRYLIKTRGQQVTLSCSPISGHRSVSWYQQTPGQGLQFLFEYFSETQRNKGNFPGRFSGRQFSNSRSEMNVSTLELGDSALYLCASVGGGRGNEQFFGPGTRLTVL.

The V gene is TRBV2, the J gene TRBJ1-5; perhaps TRBD1 as D (6 bases). The length of the CDR3 is 15 residues. Germline CDR1 SNHLY, CDR2 FYNNEI. Trimming removed 7 bases from V and 5 bases from J, with 18 bases in between. This CDR3 reads CASKGGGRIYQPQHF. The CDR3 DNA reads as TGTGCCAGCAAGGGGGGGGGCCGTATTTATCAGCCCCAGCATTTT.